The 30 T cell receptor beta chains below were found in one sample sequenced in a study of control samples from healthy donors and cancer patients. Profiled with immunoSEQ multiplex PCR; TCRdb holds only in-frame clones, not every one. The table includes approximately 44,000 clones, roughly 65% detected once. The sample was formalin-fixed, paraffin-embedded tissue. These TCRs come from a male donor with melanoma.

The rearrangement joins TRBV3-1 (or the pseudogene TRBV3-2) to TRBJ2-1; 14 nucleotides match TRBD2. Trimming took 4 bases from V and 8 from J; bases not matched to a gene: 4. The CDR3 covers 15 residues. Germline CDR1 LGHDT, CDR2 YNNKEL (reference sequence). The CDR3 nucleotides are TGTGCCAGCAGCCTGACTAGCGGGAGGGATCATGAGCAGTTCTTC. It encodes CASSLTSGRDHEQFF.

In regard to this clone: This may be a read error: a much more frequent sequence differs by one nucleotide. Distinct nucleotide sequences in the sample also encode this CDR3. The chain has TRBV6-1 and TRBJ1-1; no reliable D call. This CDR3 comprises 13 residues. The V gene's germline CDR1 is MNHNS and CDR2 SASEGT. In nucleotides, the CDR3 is TGTGCCAGCAGTGAAGTCCGGTCGGCTGAAGCTTTTTTT. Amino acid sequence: CASSEVRSAEAFF.

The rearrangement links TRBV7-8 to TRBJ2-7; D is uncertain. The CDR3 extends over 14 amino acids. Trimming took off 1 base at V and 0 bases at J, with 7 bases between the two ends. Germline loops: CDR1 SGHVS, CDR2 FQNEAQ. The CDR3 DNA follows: TGTGCCAGCAGCTTAGGGCTAGACTCCTACGAGCAGTACTTC. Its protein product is CASSLGLDSYEQYF.

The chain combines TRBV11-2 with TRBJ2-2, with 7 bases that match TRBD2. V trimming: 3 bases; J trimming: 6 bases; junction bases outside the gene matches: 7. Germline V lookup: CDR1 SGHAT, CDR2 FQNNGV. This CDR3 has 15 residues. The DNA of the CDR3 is TGTGCCAGCAGCTTTGAAACGGGAGGAGCCGGGGAGCTGTTTTTT. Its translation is CASSFETGGAGELFF.

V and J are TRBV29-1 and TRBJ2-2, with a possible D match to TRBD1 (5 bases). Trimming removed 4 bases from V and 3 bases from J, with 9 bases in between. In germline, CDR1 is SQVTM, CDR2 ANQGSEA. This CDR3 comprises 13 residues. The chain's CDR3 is CSVAGIYTGELFF. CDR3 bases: TGCAGCGTTGCAGGGATATACACCGGGGAGCTGTTTTTT.

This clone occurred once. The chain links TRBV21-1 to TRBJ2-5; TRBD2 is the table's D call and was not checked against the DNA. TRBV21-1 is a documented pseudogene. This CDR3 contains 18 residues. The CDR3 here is CASRPGEREMPLGETQYF. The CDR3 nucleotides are TGTGCCAGCCGCCCTGGGGAGCGGGAGATGCCTCTGGGTGAGACCCAGTACTTC.

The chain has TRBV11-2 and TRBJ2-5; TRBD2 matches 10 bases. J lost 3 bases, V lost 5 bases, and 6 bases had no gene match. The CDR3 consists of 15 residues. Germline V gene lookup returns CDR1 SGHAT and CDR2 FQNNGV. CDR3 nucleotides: TGTGCCAGCAGCGTAGGACTAGCGGAGAAAGAGACCCAGTACTTC. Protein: CASSVGLAEKETQYF. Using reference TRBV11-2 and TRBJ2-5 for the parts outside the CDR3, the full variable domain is EAGVAQSPRYKIIEKRQSVAFWCNPISGHATLYWYQQILGQGPKLLIQFQNNGVVDDSQLPKDRFSAERLKGVDSTLKIQPAKLEDSAVYLCASSVGLAEKETQYFGPGTRLLVL.

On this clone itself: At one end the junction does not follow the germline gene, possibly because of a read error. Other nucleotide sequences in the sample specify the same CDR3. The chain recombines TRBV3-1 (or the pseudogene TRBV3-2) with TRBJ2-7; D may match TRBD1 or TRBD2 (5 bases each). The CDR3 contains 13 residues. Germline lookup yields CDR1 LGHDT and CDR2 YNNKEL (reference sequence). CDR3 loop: CASSQDLGAEQYF. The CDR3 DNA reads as TGTGCTAGCAGCCAAGATCTCGGGGCCGAGCAGTATTTC.

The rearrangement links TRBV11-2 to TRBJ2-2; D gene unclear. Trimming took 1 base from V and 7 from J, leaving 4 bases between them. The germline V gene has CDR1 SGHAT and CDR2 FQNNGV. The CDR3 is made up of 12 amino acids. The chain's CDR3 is CASSLVGGELFF. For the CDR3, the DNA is TGTGCCAGCAGCTTAGTGGGCGGGGAGCTGTTTTTT.

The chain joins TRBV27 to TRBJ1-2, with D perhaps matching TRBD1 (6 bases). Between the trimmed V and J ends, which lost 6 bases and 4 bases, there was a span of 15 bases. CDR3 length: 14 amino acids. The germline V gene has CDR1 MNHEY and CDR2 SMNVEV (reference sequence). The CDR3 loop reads CASSTGIGAYGYTF. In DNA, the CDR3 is TGTGCCAGCAGCACAGGGATAGGAGCCTATGGCTACACCTTC.

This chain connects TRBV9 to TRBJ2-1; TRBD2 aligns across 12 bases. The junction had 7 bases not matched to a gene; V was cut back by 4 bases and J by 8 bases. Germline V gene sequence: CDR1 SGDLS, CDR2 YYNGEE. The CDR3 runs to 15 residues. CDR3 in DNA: TGTGCCAGCAGCCCCCGACTAGCGGGAGATGATGAGCAGTTCTTC. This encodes CASSPRLAGDDEQFF.

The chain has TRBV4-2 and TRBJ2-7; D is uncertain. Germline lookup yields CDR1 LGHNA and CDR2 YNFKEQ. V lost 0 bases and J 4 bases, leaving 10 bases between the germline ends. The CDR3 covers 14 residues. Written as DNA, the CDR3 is TGTGCCAGCAGCCAAGATAAACGCATGTACGAGCAGTACTTC. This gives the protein CASSQDKRMYEQYF.

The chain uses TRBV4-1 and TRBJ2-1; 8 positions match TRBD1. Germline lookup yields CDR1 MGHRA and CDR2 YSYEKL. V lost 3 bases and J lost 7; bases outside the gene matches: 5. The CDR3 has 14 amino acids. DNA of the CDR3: TGCGCCAGCAGCCAGCAGGGGGCGCGGAATGAGCAGTTCTTC. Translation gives CASSQQGARNEQFF.

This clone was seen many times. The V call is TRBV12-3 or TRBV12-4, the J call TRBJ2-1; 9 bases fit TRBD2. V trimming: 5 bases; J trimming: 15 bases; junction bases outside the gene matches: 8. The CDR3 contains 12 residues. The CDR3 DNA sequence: TGTGCCAGCAGTGACCCCGGGACTAGCCTGTTCTTC. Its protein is CASSDPGTSLFF.

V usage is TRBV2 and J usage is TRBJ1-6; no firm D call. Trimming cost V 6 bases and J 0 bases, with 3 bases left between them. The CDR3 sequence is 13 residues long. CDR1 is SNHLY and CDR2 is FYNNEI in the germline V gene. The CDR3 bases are TGTGCCAGCAGGAGCTCCTATAATTCACCCCTCCACTTT. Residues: CASRSSYNSPLHF. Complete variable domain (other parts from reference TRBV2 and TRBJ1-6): EPEVTQTPSHQVTQMGQEVILRCVPISNHLYFYWYRQILGQKVEFLVSFYNNEISEKSEIFDDQFSVERPDGSNFTLKIRSTKLEDSAMYFCASRSSYNSPLHFGNGTRLTVT.

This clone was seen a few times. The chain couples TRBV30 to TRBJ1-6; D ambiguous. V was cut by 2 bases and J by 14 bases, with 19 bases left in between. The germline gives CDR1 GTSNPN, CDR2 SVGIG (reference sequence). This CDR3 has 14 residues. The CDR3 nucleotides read TGTGCCTGGAGTCATCGACGAGTGATCACGGCCCTCCACTTT. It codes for CAWSHRRVITALHF.

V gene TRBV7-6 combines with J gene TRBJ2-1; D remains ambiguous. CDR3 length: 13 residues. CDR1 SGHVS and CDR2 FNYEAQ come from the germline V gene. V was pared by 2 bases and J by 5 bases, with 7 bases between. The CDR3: CASSLSLNNEQFF. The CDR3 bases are TGTGCCAGCAGCTTAAGCCTTAACAATGAGCAGTTCTTC.

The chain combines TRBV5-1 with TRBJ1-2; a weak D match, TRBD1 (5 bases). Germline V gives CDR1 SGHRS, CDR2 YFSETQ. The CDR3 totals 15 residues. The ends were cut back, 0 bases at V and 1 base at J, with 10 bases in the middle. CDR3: CASSLVAGGNYGYTF. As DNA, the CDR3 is TGCGCCAGCAGCTTGGTTGCTGGGGGTAACTATGGCTACACCTTC.

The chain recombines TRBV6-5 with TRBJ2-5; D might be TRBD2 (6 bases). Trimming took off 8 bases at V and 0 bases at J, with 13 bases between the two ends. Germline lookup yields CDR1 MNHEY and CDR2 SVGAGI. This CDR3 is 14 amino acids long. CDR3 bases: TGTGCCAGCGGCCAGGGACTGTACCAAGAGACCCAGTACTTC. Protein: CASGQGLYQETQYF.

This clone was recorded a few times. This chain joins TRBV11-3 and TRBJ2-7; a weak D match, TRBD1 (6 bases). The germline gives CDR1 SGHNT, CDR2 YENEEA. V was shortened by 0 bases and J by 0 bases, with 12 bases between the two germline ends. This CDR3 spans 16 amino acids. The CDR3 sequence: CASSLEKGGGSYEQYF. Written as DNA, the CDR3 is TGTGCCAGCAGCTTAGAAAAAGGGGGTGGCTCCTACGAGCAGTACTTC.

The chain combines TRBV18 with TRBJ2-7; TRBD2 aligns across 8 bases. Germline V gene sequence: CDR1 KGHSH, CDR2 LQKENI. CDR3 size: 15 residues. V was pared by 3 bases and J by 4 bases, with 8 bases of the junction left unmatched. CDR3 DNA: TGTGCCAGCTCACCGGGAGCGGGAGCGTTTTACGAGCAGTACTTC. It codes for CASSPGAGAFYEQYF.

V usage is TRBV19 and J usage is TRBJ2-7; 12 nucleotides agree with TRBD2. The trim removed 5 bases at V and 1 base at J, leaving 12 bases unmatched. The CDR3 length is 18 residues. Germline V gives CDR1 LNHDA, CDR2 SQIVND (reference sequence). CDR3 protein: CASSARLAGELRSYEQYF. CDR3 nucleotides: TGTGCCAGTAGTGCCAGACTAGCGGGAGAGCTAAGGTCCTACGAGCAGTACTTC.

Written as DNA, the CDR3 is TGCAGCGTTGAAGATCGTCAGGATAGTTGGGGCGTTGAGCAGTTCTTC. Protein: CSVEDRQDSWGVEQFF. V is TRBV29-1 and J is TRBJ2-1; a possible D gene is TRBD1 (5 bases). The CDR3 totals 16 residues. V was shortened by 0 bases and J by 9 bases, with 21 bases between the two germline ends. Germline V CDR1 and CDR2: SQVTM, ANQGSEA.

The CDR3 reads CASSFGLGYGYTF. The DNA for the CDR3 is TGTGCCAGCAGCTTCGGCCTTGGCTATGGCTACACCTTC. The chain combines TRBV7-2 with TRBJ1-2, with D unresolved. CDR3 length equals 13 residues. V lost 3 bases and J lost 4, with 9 bases in between. Germline V gene lookup returns CDR1 SGHTA and CDR2 FQGNSA.

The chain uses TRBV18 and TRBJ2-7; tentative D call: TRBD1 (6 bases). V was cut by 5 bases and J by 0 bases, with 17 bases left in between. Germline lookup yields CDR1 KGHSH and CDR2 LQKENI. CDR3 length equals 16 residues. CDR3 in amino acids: CASSDYGTQSSYEQYF. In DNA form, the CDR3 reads TGTGCCAGCTCAGATTACGGGACACAGTCCTCCTACGAGCAGTACTTC.

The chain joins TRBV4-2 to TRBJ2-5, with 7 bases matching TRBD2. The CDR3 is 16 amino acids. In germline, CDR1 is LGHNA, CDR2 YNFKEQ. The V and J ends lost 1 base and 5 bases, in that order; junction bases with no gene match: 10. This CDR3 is CASSQVGRGGSETQYF. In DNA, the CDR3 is TGTGCCAGCAGCCAAGTGGGTAGGGGCGGGAGTGAGACCCAGTACTTC.

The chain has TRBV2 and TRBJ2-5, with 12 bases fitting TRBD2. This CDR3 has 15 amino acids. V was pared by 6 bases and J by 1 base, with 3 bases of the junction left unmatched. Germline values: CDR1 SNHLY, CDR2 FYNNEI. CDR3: CASSLTSGGQETQYF. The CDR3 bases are TGTGCCAGCAGCCTGACTAGCGGGGGCCAAGAGACCCAGTACTTC.

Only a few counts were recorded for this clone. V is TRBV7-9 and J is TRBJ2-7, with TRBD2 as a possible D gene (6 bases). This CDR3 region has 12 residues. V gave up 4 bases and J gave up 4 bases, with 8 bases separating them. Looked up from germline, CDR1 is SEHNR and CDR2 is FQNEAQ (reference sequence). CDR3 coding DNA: TGTGCCAGCAGCTCGGGGGTATACGAGCAGTACTTC. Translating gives CASSSGVYEQYF.

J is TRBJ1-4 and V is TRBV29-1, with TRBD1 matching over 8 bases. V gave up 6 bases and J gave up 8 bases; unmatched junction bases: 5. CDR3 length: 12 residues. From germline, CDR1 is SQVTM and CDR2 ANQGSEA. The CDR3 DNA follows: TGCAGCGTGACCCAGGGGGCAGAAAAACTGTTTTTT. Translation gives CSVTQGAEKLFF.

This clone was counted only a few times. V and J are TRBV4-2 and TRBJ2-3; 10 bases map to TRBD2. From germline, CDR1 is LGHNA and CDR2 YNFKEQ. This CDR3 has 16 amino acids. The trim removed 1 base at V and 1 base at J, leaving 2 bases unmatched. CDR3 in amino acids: CASSQAGTSGTDTQYF. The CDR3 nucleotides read TGTGCCAGCAGCCAAGCCGGGACTAGCGGCACAGATACGCAGTATTTT.